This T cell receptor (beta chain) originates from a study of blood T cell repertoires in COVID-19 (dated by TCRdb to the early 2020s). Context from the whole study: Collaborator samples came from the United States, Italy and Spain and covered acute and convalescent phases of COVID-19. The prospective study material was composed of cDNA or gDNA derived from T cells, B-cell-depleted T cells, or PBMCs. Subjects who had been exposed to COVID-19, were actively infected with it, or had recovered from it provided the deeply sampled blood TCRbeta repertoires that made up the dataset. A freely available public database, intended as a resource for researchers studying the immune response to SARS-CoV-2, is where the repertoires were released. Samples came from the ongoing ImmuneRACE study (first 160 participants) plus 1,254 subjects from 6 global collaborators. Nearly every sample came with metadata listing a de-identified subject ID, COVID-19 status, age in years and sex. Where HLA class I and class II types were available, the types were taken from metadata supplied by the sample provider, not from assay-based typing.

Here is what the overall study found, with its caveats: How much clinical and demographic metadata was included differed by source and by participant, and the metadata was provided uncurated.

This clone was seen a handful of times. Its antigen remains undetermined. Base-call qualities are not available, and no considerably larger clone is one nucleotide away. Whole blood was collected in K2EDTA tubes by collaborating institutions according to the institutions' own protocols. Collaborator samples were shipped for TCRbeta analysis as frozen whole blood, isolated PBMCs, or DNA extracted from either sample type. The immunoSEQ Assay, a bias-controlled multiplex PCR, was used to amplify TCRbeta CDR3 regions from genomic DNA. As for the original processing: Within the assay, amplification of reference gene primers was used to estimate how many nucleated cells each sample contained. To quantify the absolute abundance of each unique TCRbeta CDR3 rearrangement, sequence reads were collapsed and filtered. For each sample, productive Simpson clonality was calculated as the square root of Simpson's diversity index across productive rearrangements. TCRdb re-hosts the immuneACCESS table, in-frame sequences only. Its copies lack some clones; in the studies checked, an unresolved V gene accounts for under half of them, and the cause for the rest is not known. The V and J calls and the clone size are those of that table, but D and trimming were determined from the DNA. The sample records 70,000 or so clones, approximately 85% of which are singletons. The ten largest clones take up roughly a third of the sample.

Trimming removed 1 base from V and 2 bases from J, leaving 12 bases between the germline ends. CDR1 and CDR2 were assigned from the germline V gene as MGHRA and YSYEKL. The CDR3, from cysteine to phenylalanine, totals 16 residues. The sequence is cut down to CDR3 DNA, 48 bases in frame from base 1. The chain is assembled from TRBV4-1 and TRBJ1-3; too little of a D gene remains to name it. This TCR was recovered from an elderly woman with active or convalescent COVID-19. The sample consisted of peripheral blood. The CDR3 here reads CASSQGRTATGNTIYF. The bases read TGCGCCAGCAGCCAAGGCAGGACTGCGACTGGAAACACCATATATTTT.